These 8 T cell receptor beta chains came from one sample sequenced in a study of blood T cells in healthy people across ages. Sample-barcoded 5' priming and a J-beta primer mix drove a second PCR of roughly 6 to 12 cycles. In TCRdb, the 5' RACE reads were re-called with MiXCR into one record per CDR3 protein. Among approximately 2,000,000 distinct CDR3 sequences, approximately 39% were seen once, and the ten largest hold roughly 24%. Specimen: blood. The source is a human donor in good health.

This sequence joins TRBV11-2 and TRBJ2-3; D unclear. The V and J ends lost 1 base and 3 bases respectively, with 8 bases between them. The CDR3 extends over 14 amino acids. Germline CDR1 is SGHAT and CDR2 is FQNNGV. The chain's CDR3 is CASSLGIWTDTQYF. In DNA, the CDR3 is TGTGCCAGCAGCTTAGGGATATGGACAGATACGCAGTATTTT.

This clonotype occurred a few times. The gene calls are TRBV7-9 and TRBJ2-6; the match to TRBD1 covers 7 bases. The length of the CDR3 is 14 residues. Looked up from germline, CDR1 is SEHNR and CDR2 is FQNEAQ (reference sequence). With V trimmed by 8 bases and J by 2 bases, 3 bases remained unmatched. The CDR3 region has the DNA TGTGCCAGCTTAGACAGGGCTGGGGCCAACGTCCTGACTTTC. Its protein is CASLDRAGANVLTF.

The chain carries TRBV7-9 and TRBJ1-5; weak D call: TRBD1 (6 bases). Germline V gives CDR1 SEHNR, CDR2 FQNEAQ (reference sequence). The CDR3 extends over 16 amino acids. V dropped 1 base and J dropped 7 bases, with 17 bases sitting between them. DNA for the CDR3: TGTGCCAGCAGCTTAGGTACAGGGAGTGGGAAGCAGCCCCAGCATTTT. As protein: CASSLGTGSGKQPQHF.

There are a few counts of this clonotype. The chain has TRBV2 and TRBJ1-5, with D uncertain. The CDR3 totals 13 residues. V lost 8 bases, J lost 3 bases, and 11 bases lay in between. Germline V CDR1 and CDR2: SNHLY, FYNNEI. CDR3 DNA: TGTGCCAGCGGCCGGAACCTCAATCAGCCCCAGCATTTT. As protein: CASGRNLNQPQHF.

The rearrangement uses TRBV5-5 and TRBJ1-4, with D perhaps TRBD1 (5 bases). Germline V gene lookup returns CDR1 SGHKS and CDR2 YYEKEE (reference sequence). V was pared by 4 bases and J by 8 bases, with 21 bases between. CDR3 length equals 16 residues. The CDR3 region is CASSHPQGRVGEKLFF. The DNA of the CDR3 is TGTGCCAGCAGCCATCCCCAGGGCAGGGTCGGCGAAAAACTGTTTTTT.

The chain carries TRBV4-3 and TRBJ2-1, with TRBD1 identical over 7 bases. CDR1 and CDR2 (germline): LGHNA, YSLEER. J lost 0 bases, V lost 4 bases, and 9 bases had no gene match. The CDR3 totals 17 residues. CDR3 amino acids: CASSPHPGQSSYNEQFF. Here the CDR3 DNA reads TGCGCCAGCAGCCCCCACCCGGGACAGAGCTCCTACAATGAGCAGTTCTTC.

CDR3 sequence: CASSVATGDFYEQFF. The CDR3 DNA reads as TGTGCCAGCAGCGTAGCTACCGGGGACTTCTATGAGCAGTTCTTC. This chain connects TRBV9 to TRBJ2-1, with D perhaps matching TRBD2 (6 bases). The CDR3 totals 15 residues. V lost 0 bases to trimming and J lost 8 bases, with 15 bases between them. Germline values: CDR1 SGDLS, CDR2 YYNGEE. Variable domain in full (rest from reference TRBV9 and TRBJ2-1): DSGVTQTPKHLITATGQRVTLRCSPRSGDLSVYWYQQSLDQGLQFLIQYYNGEERAKGNILERFSAQQFPDLHSELNLSSLELGDSALYFCASSVATGDFYEQFFGPGTRLTVL.

This clonotype occurred a few times. V is TRBV7-9 and J is TRBJ1-2; no firm D call. V was shortened by 4 bases and J by 3 bases, with 12 bases between the two germline ends. CDR1 is SEHNR and CDR2 is FQNEAQ in the germline V gene (reference sequence). The CDR3 is 14 amino acids. The CDR3 spells CASSSLFEYYGYTF. Here the CDR3 DNA reads TGTGCCAGCAGCTCCCTCTTCGAGTACTATGGCTACACCTTC.